This T cell receptor beta chain was observed in a study of blood T cell repertoires in COVID-19. The wider study: Acute and convalescent COVID-19 samples came from the United States, Italy and Spain.

This CDR3 comprises 16 residues. Germline V CDR1 and CDR2: SGHVS, FQNEAQ. Trimming removed 4 bases at V and 1 base at J, with 14 bases between. The repertoire was sequenced with immunoSEQ multiplex PCR; TCRdb's copy has only in-frame clones and lacks some. The sample yields about 200,000 clones, about nine tenths seen once. This chain uses TRBV7-8 with TRBJ1-3, with D perhaps matching TRBD1 (6 bases). The sequence was obtained from a man of 80 years or more with acute or convalescent COVID-19. Sequencing input: peripheral blood. Here the CDR3 DNA reads TGTGCCAGCAGCTCGCGCCCCGACAGGTCTGGAAACACCATATATTTT. Its translation: CASSSRPDRSGNTIYF.